This T cell receptor (beta chain) comes out of a study of T cell changes during pregnancy in multiple sclerosis. V lost 3 bases and J lost 4; bases outside the gene matches: 19. The CDR3 spans 19 residues. Germline V CDR1 and CDR2: SGHNT, YYREEE (reference sequence). Profiling relied on immunoSEQ multiplex PCR, and the TCRdb table lists in-frame clones only, not all of them. The sample has approximately 70,000 clones, 91% seen once; the top ten hold about 0.75%. The gene calls are TRBV5-4 and TRBJ1-2, with 9 bases aligning to TRBD1. This receptor was identified in a female donor in good health, enrolled as a control in a pregnancy study. Sequencing used peripheral blood, obtained in the third trimester of pregnancy. CDR3 sequence reads: CASSSEVWTGVSNPYGYTF. For the CDR3, the DNA is TGTGCCAGCAGCTCGGAGGTATGGACAGGGGTTTCGAATCCCTATGGCTACACCTTC.